This T cell receptor (beta chain) emerged from a study of shared clonotypes between healthy human individuals. Study as a whole: Each donor's CD4 naive and CD4 memory cells filled three plates apiece, CD8 naive two, and CD8 memory one.

This CDR3 is 12 amino acids long. V lost 4 bases to trimming and J lost 5 bases; unmatched junction nucleotides: 1. CDR1 is LNHNV and CDR2 is YYDKDF in the germline V gene (reference sequence). Note on this clone: What it binds is not known.

The study's findings and limits: The four-donor shared clonotypes exceeded non-shared clonotypes in generation probability, with non-shared ones scoring lower. Clonotypes that were shared across a handful of donors made up approximately 5.1% of naive CD4 clonotypes.

Under the authors' procedure: For the immunoSEQ data, sequences were junction-only without quality scores, so filtering differed. Generated by immunoSEQ multiplex PCR, the TCRdb table keeps only in-frame clones and is missing some. V and J calls and clone size come straight from that table; D and trimming were deduced from the DNA. Of approximately 350,000 clones listed, under 80% were seen once; the top ten hold 10% to 13%. V usage is TRBV15 and J usage is TRBJ2-5; 7 bases align to TRBD1. This clonotype was obtained from a man aged 30 to 45 in good health. Source material: memory CD4+ T cells sorted from blood. Subset denoted: CD45RA-negative fraction. The CDR3 DNA reads TGTGCCACCAGCAAGGGACAGGAGACCCAGTACTTC. Its protein is CATSKGQETQYF.